This TCR beta chain was captured by sequencing in a study of blood T cell repertoires in COVID-19. Study-level background: T cells, B-cell-depleted T cells, or PBMCs provided the cDNA or gDNA that served as material.

In the original processing: Amplification from reference gene primers served as the basis for estimated nucleated cell counts. Sequencing was performed with immunoSEQ multiplex PCR; in TCRdb, only in-frame clones are kept and a portion is missing. The V and J calls and clone size are taken from that table; D and trimming were inferred from the DNA. The table lists about 350,000 clones, approximately 89% of them singletons, with around 3.9% in the top ten. CDR3 length: 13 amino acids. Deletions cut 3 bases from V and 3 bases from J, with 8 bases between. Germline lookup yields CDR1 MNHEY and CDR2 SMNVEV (reference sequence). During active infection, Seattle patients enrolled and were then monitored through disease.

This chain links TRBV27 with TRBJ1-1; D is unclear. The receptor was derived from a woman aged 60 to 75 with COVID-19, enrolled during active disease. Sequencing was done on a sample of peripheral blood. CDR3 coding DNA: TGTGCCAGCAGTTTCTCCAGATACACTGAAGCTTTCTTT. Protein: CASSFSRYTEAFF.